The sequence of this TCR beta chain was determined in a study of cytomegalovirus exposure and HLA in healthy donors. The PCR made use of 60 Vbeta and 13 Jbeta primers. The data were produced by immunoSEQ multiplex PCR, yet TCRdb's version contains in-frame clones alone and is incomplete. The sample table includes some 130,000 clones. This CDR3 comprises 15 residues. CDR1 and CDR2 from the germline V gene are MNHNS and SASEGT. The V and J ends lost 2 bases and 2 bases respectively, with 10 bases between them. Sequencing was carried out using PBMCs. This chain links TRBV6-1 with TRBJ2-1; D perhaps matches TRBD2 (6 bases). The source of this sequence is a man younger than 35 in good health and CMV-seronegative. The CDR3 spells CASSEFGGPYNEQFF. CDR3 sequence (DNA): TGTGCCAGCAGTGAATTCGGGGGACCCTACAATGAGCAGTTCTTC.